The 23 T cell receptor beta chains given below trace back to one sample, sequenced in a study of T cell repertoires in cytomegalovirus infection. TCRdb re-called the reads through MiXCR, storing one row per CDR3 protein. This table has approximately 730,000 distinct CDR3 sequences, roughly 33% appearing once. The antigens these receptors bind are not known. The material was cultured PBMCs, obtained from culture after CMV antigen stimulation. These receptors were taken from a human donor in good health (CMV status not recorded). Some clones in this sample may be carry-over from other donors' samples.

This clonotype was detected many times. The chain uses TRBV7-8 and TRBJ1-5; D gene unclear. Germline V lookup: CDR1 SGHVS, CDR2 FQNEAQ. Trimming pared 5 bases from V and 4 bases from J, leaving 18 bases between. The CDR3 extends over 16 amino acids. The CDR3: CASSPRGASLNQPQHF. CDR3 sequence (DNA): TGTGCCAGCAGCCCTCGGGGTGCGTCCCTTAATCAGCCCCAGCATTTT.

This chain joins TRBV27 and TRBJ2-1; D gene unclear. The V end lost 3 bases, the J end lost 5 bases, and 8 bases lay between the germline ends. Germline V lookup: CDR1 MNHEY, CDR2 SMNVEV (reference sequence). This CDR3 contains 13 residues. The CDR3, as DNA: TGTGCCAGCAGTTTTTCCGGAAACAATGAGCAGTTCTTC. Amino acid sequence: CASSFSGNNEQFF.

The rearrangement links TRBV3-1 to TRBJ2-7; 7 bases fit TRBD2. This CDR3 is built from 15 residues. J gave up 5 bases and V 6 bases, and 13 bases lay outside the gene matches. CDR1 and CDR2 (germline): LGHDT, YNNKEL (reference sequence). CDR3 in amino acids: CASSRAGVRPHEQYF. The DNA of the CDR3 is TGTGCCAGCAGTAGGGCGGGAGTTCGCCCCCACGAGCAGTACTTC.

J is TRBJ1-2 and V is TRBV6-5; a possible D gene is TRBD1 (5 bases). Trimming removed 5 bases at V and 0 bases at J, with 7 bases between. The CDR3 contains 13 residues. Germline V gene sequence: CDR1 MNHEY, CDR2 SVGAGI. In nucleotides, the CDR3 is TGTGCCAGCAGTAGGACAACTAACTATGGCTACACCTTC. Translated: CASSRTTNYGYTF.

The V and J genes are TRBV20-1 and TRBJ2-1; D is perhaps TRBD2 (5 bases). Germline lookup yields CDR1 DFQATT and CDR2 SNEGSKA (reference sequence). Deletions cut 0 bases from V and 0 bases from J, with 15 bases between. The CDR3 extends over 17 amino acids. The DNA for the CDR3 is TGCAGTGCTAGAGATGTTTTAGCGTCTCCCTCCTACAATGAGCAGTTCTTC. It is translated as CSARDVLASPSYNEQFF.

This clonotype was detected a few times. The chain recombines TRBV6-8 with TRBJ2-3; no clear D. Germline V gene data show CDR1 as MNHGY and CDR2 as SAAAGT. The CDR3 covers 11 residues. The V end lost 8 bases, the J end lost 6 bases, and 9 bases lay between the germline ends. DNA of the CDR3: TGTGCCAGCCGTAAGTTTGATACGCAGTATTTT. This translates into CASRKFDTQYF.

This CDR3 is CASSQDRGAPLHF. The CDR3, as DNA: TGTGCCAGCAGCCAGGACAGGGGTGCACCCCTCCACTTT. V and J are TRBV11-2 and TRBJ1-6; 9 nucleotides match TRBD1. The CDR3 length is 13 residues. The V and J ends lost 5 bases and 11 bases, in that order; junction bases with no gene match: 4. Per germline, CDR1 SGHAT and CDR2 FQNNGV.

J is TRBJ2-7 and V is TRBV7-2; D is undetermined. Germline CDR1 and CDR2: SGHTA and FQGNSA. The CDR3 has 15 residues. Trimming removed 3 bases from V and 1 base from J, with 13 bases in between. In nucleotides, the CDR3 is TGTGCCAGCAGCTTCGAACGGGCACCTTCCTACGAGCAGTACTTC. Translating gives CASSFERAPSYEQYF.

The J gene is TRBJ2-3, the V gene TRBV6-2 or TRBV6-3; 9 bases line up with TRBD2. The CDR3 length is 15 residues. The trim removed 7 bases at V and 4 bases at J, leaving 9 bases unmatched. Germline V gives CDR1 MNHEY, CDR2 SVGEGT. CDR3 DNA sequence: TGTGCCAGCACCCGGGGGCTAGCGGGATCAGATACGCAGTATTTT. Translated, it gives CASTRGLAGSDTQYF.

The J gene is TRBJ1-5, the V gene TRBV12-3 or TRBV12-4, with unresolved D. The CDR3 is 13 amino acids. The V end was cut by 3 bases, the J end by 9 bases, with 12 bases between. CDR3 bases: TGTGCCAGCAGTTTGTTTAGGACCGGGCCCCAGCATTTT. This translates into CASSLFRTGPQHF.

V and J are TRBV7-2 and TRBJ2-1, with TRBD2 matching over 9 bases. The CDR3 totals 16 residues. Germline V CDR1 and CDR2: SGHTA, FQGNSA. The trim removed 5 bases at V and 3 bases at J, leaving 8 bases unmatched. The CDR3 here is CASSKLTSGFYNEQFF. As DNA, the CDR3 is TGTGCCAGCAGCAAATTGACTAGCGGCTTCTACAATGAGCAGTTCTTC.

This clonotype occurred a few times. The CDR3 coding sequence is TGTGCCAGCAGCGGCGGGACAGACCTATACCAAGAGACCCAGTACTTC. It codes for CASSGGTDLYQETQYF. The genes are TRBV7-9 and TRBJ2-5; the D gene is possibly TRBD1 (7 bases). V lost 5 bases, J lost 0 bases, and 16 bases lay in between. There are 16 residues in the CDR3. Germline CDR1 and CDR2: SEHNR and FQNEAQ (reference sequence).

This chain connects TRBV7-2 to TRBJ2-7; TRBD1 matches 7 bases. The CDR3 is 14 amino acids. Germline V gene sequence: CDR1 SGHTA, CDR2 FQGNSA. V was clipped by 5 bases and J by 3 bases; unmatched bases: 7. The CDR3 loop is CASSKPGTDYEQYF. DNA for the CDR3: TGTGCCAGCAGCAAACCTGGGACAGACTACGAGCAGTACTTC.

V is TRBV12-3 or TRBV12-4 and J is TRBJ1-5; TRBD1 might be the D (5 bases). V lost 7 bases, J lost 8 bases, and 21 bases lay in between. This CDR3 region has 15 residues. CDR3: CASTSLGAGREPQHF. Written as DNA, the CDR3 is TGTGCCAGCACCTCCCTTGGGGCAGGGAGAGAGCCCCAGCATTTT.

This clonotype turned up a few times. The chain carries TRBV27 and TRBJ2-1; 7 bases agree with TRBD2. V lost 6 bases, J lost 6 bases, and 8 bases stayed unmatched. The CDR3 extends over 14 amino acids. Germline V gene lookup returns CDR1 MNHEY and CDR2 SMNVEV (reference sequence). The CDR3 sequence: CASSSGLRRNEQFF. CDR3 sequence (DNA): TGTGCCAGCAGCTCGGGACTACGACGCAATGAGCAGTTCTTC.

CDR3 region: CASSLPPSGGDLNEQFF. CDR3 in DNA: TGTGCCAGCAGCCTACCCCCTAGCGGGGGAGATCTTAATGAGCAGTTCTTC. This chain joins TRBV4-2 and TRBJ2-1, with 10 nucleotides matching TRBD2. V lost 4 bases and J lost 7; bases outside the gene matches: 13. The CDR3 is 17 residues long. The germline V gene encodes CDR1 LGHNA and CDR2 YNFKEQ.

The genes are TRBV2 and TRBJ2-5; tentative D call: TRBD2 (6 bases). Germline V gives CDR1 SNHLY, CDR2 FYNNEI. The CDR3 has 16 residues. Trimming left V 2 bases short and J 3 bases short, with 16 bases between. The CDR3 region is CASSERAWSGEETQYF. CDR3 nucleotides: TGTGCCAGCAGTGAACGAGCCTGGTCGGGGGAAGAGACCCAGTACTTC.

This clonotype has just a few counts. V is TRBV18 and J is TRBJ1-3, with D tentatively TRBD1 (5 bases). CDR3 size: 17 residues. CDR1 is KGHSH and CDR2 is LQKENI in the germline V gene. V was cut by 3 bases and J by 0 bases, with 15 bases left in between. CDR3 protein: CASSPSMTANSGNTIYF. For the CDR3, the DNA is TGTGCCAGCTCACCCTCCATGACAGCGAACTCTGGAAACACCATATATTTT. Looking up the rest from reference TRBV18 and TRBJ1-3 gives the full variable domain: NAGVMQNPRHLVRRRGQEARLRCSPMKGHSHVYWYRQLPEEGLKFMVYLQKENIIDESGMPKERFSAEFPKEGPSILRIQQVVRGDSAAYFCASSPSMTANSGNTIYFGEGSWLTVV.

This clonotype was seen repeatedly, ten times or more. V gene TRBV7-2 combines with J gene TRBJ2-3, with 12 bases identical to TRBD2. V lost 5 bases and J lost 6; bases outside the gene matches: 3. There are 14 residues in the CDR3. Germline V gene data show CDR1 as SGHTA and CDR2 as FQGNSA. CDR3 DNA sequence: TGTGCCAGCAGCCGTACTAGCGGGAGGGATACGCAGTATTTT. Translation: CASSRTSGRDTQYF. The full variable domain, rest sourced from reference TRBV7-2 and TRBJ2-3, is GAGVSQSPSNKVTEKGKDVELRCDPISGHTALYWYRQSLGQGLEFLIYFQGNSAPDKSGLPSDRFSAERTGGSVSTLTIQRTQQEDSAVYLCASSRTSGRDTQYFGPGTRLTVL.

The rearrangement links TRBV12-3 or TRBV12-4 to TRBJ2-2; TRBD1 might be the D (6 bases). V gave up 6 bases and J gave up 7 bases, with 15 bases separating them. The CDR3 covers 14 residues. This CDR3 is CASRLSQGYGELFF. CDR3 bases: TGTGCCAGCAGATTGTCACAGGGATACGGGGAGCTGTTTTTT.

This clonotype was seen more than once but under ten times. The genes are TRBV11-2 and TRBJ2-5; TRBD2 might be the D (6 bases). The CDR3 totals 15 residues. Germline CDR1 and CDR2: SGHAT and FQNNGV. V lost 5 bases and J lost 0, with 13 bases in between. In nucleotides, the CDR3 is TGTGCCAGCAGCCCGGGGGACTTCTACCAAGAGACCCAGTACTTC. Its protein is CASSPGDFYQETQYF.

The V gene is TRBV5-4, the J gene TRBJ2-1; 8 bases match TRBD2. Germline lookup yields CDR1 SGHNT and CDR2 YYREEE (reference sequence). V was pared by 0 bases and J by 7 bases, with 9 bases of the junction left unmatched. The CDR3 has 16 residues. In DNA, the CDR3 is TGTGCCAGCAGCTTGGGTCCGGGACTAGAGCGGAATGAGCAGTTCTTC. Its translation: CASSLGPGLERNEQFF.

This chain joins TRBV20-1 and TRBJ2-1, with 13 bases that match TRBD2. The V gene's germline CDR1 is DFQATT and CDR2 SNEGSKA (reference sequence). The CDR3 consists of 15 residues. J was trimmed by 4 bases and V by 1 base; bases with no gene match: 1. The CDR3 coding sequence is TGCAGTGCTAGAGGGACTAGCGGGAGTTACAATGAGCAGTTCTTC. The encoded protein is CSARGTSGSYNEQFF.